This T cell receptor beta chain was sequenced during a study of somatic mutations in cytotoxic T cells in rheumatoid arthritis. Study in general: The researchers flow-sorted some T-cell populations stained with V beta antibodies and got nearly 100% purity, and these included V beta1+ cells sequenced for TCRB.

This clone was found a few times. Its matching antigen is unknown. Study-wide results and caveats: Rising age went with increasing CD8+ clonality in rheumatoid arthritis patients; healthy controls showed no such increase. Significant differences in CD8+ T-cell clonality were not found between rheumatoid arthritis patients and healthy controls (age-matched). Over 20% of CD8+ cells belonged to the largest CD8+ clone in about an eighth of the 65 patients.

Germline-derived CDR1 and CDR2 are LNHDA and SQIVND (reference sequence). V was clipped by 6 bases and J by 6 bases, with 8 bases between them. The CDR3 covers 11 residues. Sequenced by immunoSEQ multiplex PCR; TCRdb stores in-frame clones only, minus some. The sample lists thousands of clones; about four fifths were seen once. This chain uses TRBV19 with TRBJ1-1; D gene unclear. The clonotype originates from an adult with rheumatoid arthritis. The sequenced material came from CD8+ T cells sorted from blood. DNA for the CDR3: TGTGCCAGTAGAGCCGGTCCTGAAGCTTTCTTT. This encodes CASRAGPEAFF.